This T cell receptor (beta chain) comes out of a study of cytomegalovirus exposure and HLA in healthy donors. Study background: Counted in an early data release were about 85 million unique TCRs from HLA-typed donors. Points from the study as a whole: Differences between HLA loci emerged in a later analysis of TCR association rates, with DRB1 most and HLA-C fewest.

V was pared by 0 bases and J by 8 bases, with 15 bases between. The germline V gene has CDR1 SGDLS and CDR2 YYNGEE. CDR3 length: 15 amino acids. The primer mix had 60 Vbeta and 13 Jbeta primers. Sequenced by immunoSEQ multiplex PCR; TCRdb stores in-frame clones only, minus some. This repertoire shows under 150,000 clones, around three quarters found once; its top ten account for roughly 1.9%. Worth noting for this clone: Antigen specificity is unknown.

Sequenced material: PBMCs. The receptor was isolated from a woman in her fifties or sixties in good health and CMV-seronegative. This chain connects TRBV9 to TRBJ2-1, with TRBD2 as a possible D gene (6 bases). The CDR3 DNA sequence: TGTGCCAGCAGCGTAGCTGCTAGCGTGACAGATGAGCAGTTCTTC. As protein: CASSVAASVTDEQFF.